A single sample is the source of the 30 T cell receptor beta chains below, sequenced in a study of radiotherapy plus CTLA-4 blockade in lung cancer. The data were produced by immunoSEQ multiplex PCR, yet TCRdb's version contains in-frame clones alone and is incomplete. The table includes under 70,000 clones, about 80% detected once. The sequencing here drew on peripheral blood, taken from a patient treated with radiotherapy plus ipilimumab. The receptors come from a human donor with non-small cell lung cancer who had a complete response to radiotherapy plus ipilimumab.

The chain is built from TRBV19 and TRBJ2-1, with D unresolved. With 0 bases removed from V and 7 bases from J, the gap between germline ends came to 7 bases. Looked up from germline, CDR1 is LNHDA and CDR2 is SQIVND (reference sequence). The CDR3 is 13 residues long. The CDR3 bases are TGTGCCAGTAGTATAGACGAGTTTAATGAGCAGTTCTTC. It translates to CASSIDEFNEQFF.

The chain joins TRBV11-2 to TRBJ2-5; 9 nucleotides line up with TRBD2. V was clipped by 5 bases and J by 4 bases; unmatched bases: 11. The CDR3 extends over 16 amino acids. CDR1 and CDR2 (germline): SGHAT, FQNNGV. The CDR3 nucleotides are TGTGCCAGCAGCCCCCTGGGCGGGAGGGCCTCAGAGACCCAGTACTTC. Protein: CASSPLGGRASETQYF.

The chain links TRBV11-2 to TRBJ2-1; 10 nucleotides align to TRBD2. Trimming removed 4 bases from V and 9 bases from J; junction bases left unmatched: 9. There are 15 residues in the CDR3. Germline CDR1 SGHAT, CDR2 FQNNGV. In DNA, the CDR3 is TGTGCCAGCAGCTACAGCGGGGGGGGTTCTATTGAGCAGTTCTTC. It yields the protein CASSYSGGGSIEQFF.

The chain combines TRBV28 with TRBJ1-2; no definite D call. This CDR3 is 13 amino acids long. CDR1 is MDHEN and CDR2 is SYDVKM in the germline V gene. V gave up 6 bases and J gave up 0 bases, with 8 bases separating them. CDR3 amino acids: CASSGTSNYGYTF. In nucleotides, the CDR3 is TGTGCCAGCAGCGGTACGTCTAACTATGGCTACACCTTC.

The genes are TRBV7-2 and TRBJ1-2; 9 bases map to TRBD1. After removal of 7 bases from V and 7 bases from J, the junction contained 7 bases not matched to a gene. The CDR3 runs 13 residues. CDR1 and CDR2 (germline): SGHTA, FQGNSA. Here the CDR3 DNA reads TGTGCCAGCACCCGACAGGGGGTTGGTGGCTACACCTTC. Translated, it gives CASTRQGVGGYTF. Combining the CDR3 with reference TRBV7-2 and TRBJ1-2 gives the whole variable domain GAGVSQSPSNKVTEKGKDVELRCDPISGHTALYWYRQSLGQGLEFLIYFQGNSAPDKSGLPSDRFSAERTGGSVSTLTIQRTQQEDSAVYLCASTRQGVGGYTFGSGTRLTVV.

The V and J genes are TRBV7-9 and TRBJ1-2; D ambiguous. The CDR3 extends over 13 amino acids. V was clipped by 6 bases and J by 2 bases, with 10 bases between them. The germline V gene has CDR1 SEHNR and CDR2 FQNEAQ (reference sequence). This chain's CDR3 is CASSPDKNYGYTF. As DNA, the CDR3 is TGTGCCAGCAGTCCAGACAAAAACTATGGCTACACCTTC.

The chain's CDR3 is CASQGARMGEAFF. As DNA, the CDR3 is TGTGCCAGCCAGGGGGCGCGGATGGGTGAAGCTTTCTTT. The chain links TRBV6-5 to TRBJ1-1; TRBD1 matches 8 bases. The V and J ends lost 8 bases and 7 bases, in that order; junction bases with no gene match: 9. Germline V lookup: CDR1 MNHEY, CDR2 SVGAGI. The CDR3 consists of 13 residues.

The chain links TRBV30 to TRBJ2-5; D is uncertain. CDR1 GTSNPN and CDR2 SVGIG come from the germline V gene (reference sequence). CDR3 length equals 11 residues. V was shortened by 4 bases and J by 4 bases, with 7 bases between the two germline ends. The CDR3: CAWKRRETQYF. The CDR3 nucleotides read TGTGCCTGGAAACGGAGAGAGACCCAGTACTTC.

The CDR3 DNA reads as TGTGCGCGGGACAGGAACACCGGGGAGCTGTTTTTT. The encoded protein is CARDRNTGELFF. The chain joins TRBV30 to TRBJ2-2, with a weak D call TRBD1 (7 bases). This CDR3 spans 12 amino acids. Per the germline V gene, CDR1 is GTSNPN and CDR2 is SVGIG (reference sequence). Full variable domain (missing parts from reference TRBV30 and TRBJ2-2): SQTIHQWPATLVQPVGSPLSLECTVEGTSNPNLYWYRQAAGRGLQLLFYSVGIGQISSEVPQNLSASRPQDRQFILSSKKLLLSDSGFYLCARDRNTGELFFGEGSRLTVL.

The chain employs TRBV10-2 and TRBJ1-2, with D possibly being TRBD1 (5 bases). Trimming shortened V by 2 bases and J by 4 bases, and 14 bases separated the two germline ends. Germline CDR1 WSHSY, CDR2 SAAADI. CDR3 length: 15 amino acids. As DNA, the CDR3 is TGCGCCAGCAGTGAGGCAGGGTCCTACCCCTATGGCTACACCTTC. As protein: CASSEAGSYPYGYTF.

This chain joins TRBV6-1 and TRBJ2-1, with D maybe TRBD1 (5 bases). The CDR3 loop spans 13 amino acids. CDR1 MNHNS and CDR2 SASEGT come from the germline V gene. Trimming pared 4 bases from V and 9 bases from J, leaving 13 bases between. CDR3 in DNA: TGTGCCAGCAGTGGGCCCAGGGCCGGTGAGCAGTTCTTC. It yields the protein CASSGPRAGEQFF.

The V call is TRBV9, the J call TRBJ1-1; D remains ambiguous. The CDR3 contains 15 residues. Germline assignment: CDR1 SGDLS and CDR2 YYNGEE. Trimming removed 0 bases at V and 2 bases at J, with 11 bases between. The CDR3 loop reads CASSVDSQFNTEAFF. CDR3 nucleotides: TGTGCCAGCAGCGTAGACTCGCAGTTCAACACTGAAGCTTTCTTT.

The CDR3 DNA reads TGCAGTGCTAGGGGGGGGGATGAGCAGTTCTTC. Its protein is CSARGGDEQFF. V usage is TRBV20-1 and J usage is TRBJ2-1, with 7 positions matching TRBD2. The CDR3 loop spans 11 amino acids. V trimming: 3 bases; J trimming: 8 bases; junction bases outside the gene matches: 1. The germline CDR1 and CDR2 sequences are DFQATT and SNEGSKA (reference sequence).

Comments on this clone: Other DNA sequences in this sample translate to the same CDR3. The chain combines TRBV18 with TRBJ1-1; D unresolved. Trimming cost V 5 bases and J 3 bases, with 4 bases left between them. In germline, CDR1 is KGHSH, CDR2 LQKENI. The CDR3 is 11 amino acids. The CDR3, as DNA: TGTGCCAGCTCATTCGACACTGAAGCTTTCTTT. Its translation: CASSFDTEAFF.

The sample holds a few counts of this clone. This chain uses TRBV7-9 with TRBJ2-7, with D possibly TRBD1 on 6 matching bases. The CDR3 has 13 residues. Looked up from germline, CDR1 is SEHNR and CDR2 is FQNEAQ (reference sequence). V was clipped by 5 bases and J by 3 bases, with 11 bases between them. Written as DNA, the CDR3 is TGTGCCAGCAGCCAGGGGAGTCTCTACGAGCAGTACTTC. Amino acids: CASSQGSLYEQYF. The variable domain in full, completed from reference TRBV7-9 and TRBJ2-7, reads DTGVSQNPRHKITKRGQNVTFRCDPISEHNRLYWYRQTLGQGPEFLTYFQNEAQLEKSRLLSDRFSAERPKGSFSTLEIQRTEQGDSAMYLCASSQGSLYEQYFGPGTRLTVT.

The chain uses TRBV30 and TRBJ2-3, with 11 bases lining up with TRBD2. CDR3 length equals 14 residues. With 5 bases clipped from V and 2 bases from J, the junction kept 3 bases outside the gene matches. Germline-derived CDR1 and CDR2 are GTSNPN and SVGIG (reference sequence). Here the CDR3 reads CAWGLAGLTDTQYF. In DNA, the CDR3 is TGTGCCTGGGGACTAGCGGGCCTCACAGATACGCAGTATTTT.

The table lists this clone with a count of one. This chain joins TRBV7-9 and TRBJ1-1; 9 positions agree with TRBD1. The germline CDR1 and CDR2 sequences are SEHNR and FQNEAQ (reference sequence). The ends lost 4 bases at V and 7 bases at J; junction bases unmatched: 10. This CDR3 is 15 amino acids long. CDR3 in amino acids: CASSSPGQGKVEAFF. The CDR3 DNA is TGTGCCAGCAGCTCACCGGGACAGGGAAAGGTTGAAGCTTTCTTT.

The J gene is TRBJ1-2, the V gene TRBV20-1; D is ambiguous. Germline CDR1 and CDR2: DFQATT and SNEGSKA (reference sequence). The V and J ends lost 5 bases and 6 bases respectively, with 7 bases between them. The CDR3 runs to 10 residues. The CDR3 here is CSAGGDGYTF. The CDR3 region has the DNA TGCAGTGCTGGTGGTGATGGCTACACCTTC.

This clone appeared once. V is TRBV19 and J is TRBJ2-5, with 8 bases aligning to TRBD1. CDR3 size: 15 residues. Looked up from germline, CDR1 is LNHDA and CDR2 is SQIVND (reference sequence). V was clipped by 0 bases and J by 2 bases; unmatched bases: 2. CDR3 region: CASSIDGQGQETQYF. The DNA for the CDR3 is TGTGCCAGTAGTATAGATGGACAGGGTCAAGAGACCCAGTACTTC.

The rearrangement joins TRBV27 to TRBJ2-7, with 8 bases identical to TRBD2. Germline V CDR1 and CDR2: MNHEY, SMNVEV (reference sequence). CDR3 size: 14 residues. The J segment lost 4 bases and the V segment lost 3 bases, leaving 5 bases of the junction unmatched. Here the CDR3 reads CASSLLAGNYEQYF. The CDR3 DNA reads TGTGCCAGCAGTTTGTTAGCGGGGAATTACGAGCAGTACTTC.

The genes are TRBV7-9 and TRBJ1-1; the match to TRBD1 covers 7 bases. The CDR3 is made up of 14 amino acids. The V gene end was trimmed by 1 base and the J gene end by 4 bases; junction bases not matched to a gene: 3. Germline loops: CDR1 SEHNR, CDR2 FQNEAQ (reference sequence). The CDR3 protein is CASSLDAGGTEAFF. The CDR3 nucleotides are TGTGCCAGCAGCTTAGACGCAGGGGGCACTGAAGCTTTCTTT.

This chain joins TRBV25-1 and TRBJ2-6; a possible D gene is TRBD1 (5 bases). This CDR3 has 17 amino acids. V shed 1 base and J shed 0 bases, with 10 bases lying between them. Per germline, CDR1 MGHDK and CDR2 SYGVNS. DNA of the CDR3: TGTGCCAGCAGTGAATCGGGCAGGGCCTCTGGGGCCAACGTCCTGACTTTC. It specifies CASSESGRASGANVLTF. Looking up the rest from reference TRBV25-1 and TRBJ2-6 gives the full variable domain: EADIYQTPRYLVIGTGKKITLECSQTMGHDKMYWYQQDPGMELHLIHYSYGVNSTEKGDLSSESTVSRIRTEHFPLTLESARPSHTSQYLCASSESGRASGANVLTFGAGSRLTVL.

This clone was seen once. V gene TRBV5-1 combines with J gene TRBJ2-7, with 11 bases matching TRBD1. Germline lookup yields CDR1 SGHRS and CDR2 YFSETQ. After removal of 3 bases from V and 6 bases from J, the junction contained 2 bases not matched to a gene. The CDR3 extends over 13 amino acids. The DNA of the CDR3 is TGCGCCAGCAGCTCCGGGACAGGGGGCGAGCAGTACTTC. Translated, it gives CASSSGTGGEQYF.

The J gene is TRBJ2-5, the V gene TRBV9, with D perhaps being TRBD1 or TRBD2 (5 bases each). This CDR3 spans 15 amino acids. V was pared by 4 bases and J by 7 bases, with 20 bases between. Per the germline V gene, CDR1 is SGDLS and CDR2 is YYNGEE. In DNA, the CDR3 is TGTGCCAGCAGCCCCACCCCCAGCGGTGGGGGGACCCAGTACTTC. It translates to CASSPTPSGGGTQYF.

This clone came up once. The chain employs TRBV7-6 and TRBJ2-2, with D unresolved. This CDR3 comprises 13 residues. V was cut by 5 bases and J by 9 bases, with 13 bases left in between. The V gene's germline CDR1 is SGHVS and CDR2 FNYEAQ. In nucleotides, the CDR3 is TGTGCCAGCAGCCATAGCCCCCCGAGGGAGCTGTTTTTT. Encoded protein: CASSHSPPRELFF. Together with reference TRBV7-6 and TRBJ2-2, the CDR3 gives the full variable domain: GAGVSQSPRYKVTKRGQDVALRCDPISGHVSLYWYRQALGQGPEFLTYFNYEAQQDKSGLPNDRFSAERPEGSISTLTIQRTEQRDSAMYRCASSHSPPRELFFGEGSRLTVL.

The sample holds a few counts of this clone. This chain uses TRBV6-5 with TRBJ2-1; weak D call: TRBD2 (6 bases). The CDR3 has 14 amino acids. Germline values: CDR1 MNHEY, CDR2 SVGAGI. Trimming took 1 base from V and 7 from J, leaving 11 bases between them. CDR3 sequence (DNA): TGTGCCAGCAGTTACTTGGCTAGCGCGAATGAGCAGTTCTTC. Protein sequence: CASSYLASANEQFF.

About this clone itself: The sample holds other DNA sequences that translate to the same CDR3. This sequence joins TRBV5-6 and TRBJ2-3; D gene unclear. V lost 0 bases and J 6 bases, leaving 2 bases between the germline ends. CDR1 and CDR2 from the germline V gene are SGHDT and YYEEEE. The CDR3 has 11 residues. The CDR3 loop reads CASSLVDTQYF. The CDR3 DNA sequence: TGTGCCAGCAGCTTGGTCGATACGCAGTATTTT. The complete variable domain, with remaining parts taken from reference TRBV5-6 and TRBJ2-3, reads DAGVTQSPTHLIKTRGQQVTLRCSPKSGHDTVSWYQQALGQGPQFIFQYYEEEERQRGNFPDRFSGHQFPNYSSELNVNALLLGDSALYLCASSLVDTQYFGPGTRLTVL.

This rearrangement joins TRBV11-2 to TRBJ2-7; TRBD1 aligns across 8 bases. Germline V lookup: CDR1 SGHAT, CDR2 FQNNGV. The CDR3 consists of 16 residues. V shed 5 bases and J 5 bases; nucleotides not matched to a gene: 14. CDR3 in DNA: TGTGCCAGCAGCCCCATAGTCGGCAGGGGGCCTCACGAGCAGTACTTC. This translates into CASSPIVGRGPHEQYF.

V and J are TRBV18 and TRBJ2-7, with a possible D match to TRBD1 (5 bases). V was pared by 6 bases and J by 0 bases, with 9 bases between. This CDR3 is 13 amino acids long. CDR1 is KGHSH, CDR2 LQKENI, per germline. The CDR3 region has the DNA TGTGCCAGCTCTCAGGGCCTCTCCTACGAGCAGTACTTC. It yields the protein CASSQGLSYEQYF.

In its sample, this clone was seen a few times. The J gene is TRBJ2-3, the V gene TRBV6-5; D is ambiguous. The CDR3 has 11 residues. Germline CDR1 and CDR2: MNHEY and SVGAGI. V was pared by 4 bases and J by 6 bases, with 5 bases between. This CDR3 is CASSSFDTQYF. The CDR3 DNA follows: TGTGCCAGCAGTTCCTTTGATACGCAGTATTTT.